This T cell receptor beta chain was retrieved from a study of blood T cell repertoires in COVID-19. Method: immunoSEQ multiplex PCR; TCRdb's copy keeps in-frame clones and lacks some. The table records fewer than 200,000 clones, approximately 82% of them present only once. The CDR3 sequence is 15 residues long. Unmatched junction bases numbered 11, after V lost 5 bases and J lost 6 bases. The germline CDR1 and CDR2 sequences are LGHDT and YNNKEL (reference sequence). The receptor's source is a woman aged 45-65 years who had recovered from COVID-19. The chain links TRBV3-1 (or the pseudogene TRBV3-2) to TRBJ1-1; 8 nucleotides match TRBD1. The material sequenced was PBMCs or T cells enriched from blood (not recorded which). CDR3 sequence: CASSERGRGQAEAFF. CDR3 nucleotides: TGTGCCAGCAGCGAAAGAGGGAGGGGACAGGCTGAAGCTTTCTTT.